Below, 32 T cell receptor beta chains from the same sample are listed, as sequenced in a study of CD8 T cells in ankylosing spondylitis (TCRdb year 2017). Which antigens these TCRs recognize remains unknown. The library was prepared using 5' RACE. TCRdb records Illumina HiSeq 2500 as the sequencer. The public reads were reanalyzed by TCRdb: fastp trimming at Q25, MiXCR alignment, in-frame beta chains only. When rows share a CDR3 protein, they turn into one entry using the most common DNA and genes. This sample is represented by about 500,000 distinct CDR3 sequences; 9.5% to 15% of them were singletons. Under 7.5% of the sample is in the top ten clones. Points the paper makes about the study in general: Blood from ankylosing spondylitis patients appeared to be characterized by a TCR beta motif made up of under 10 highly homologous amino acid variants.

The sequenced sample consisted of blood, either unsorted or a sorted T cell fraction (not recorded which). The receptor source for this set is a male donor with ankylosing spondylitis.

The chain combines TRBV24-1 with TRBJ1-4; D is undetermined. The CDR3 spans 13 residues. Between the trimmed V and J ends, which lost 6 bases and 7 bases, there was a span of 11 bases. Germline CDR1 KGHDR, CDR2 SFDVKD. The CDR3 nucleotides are TGTGCCACCAGTCCGGCGGGAAGTGAAAAACTGTTTTTT. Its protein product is CATSPAGSEKLFF.

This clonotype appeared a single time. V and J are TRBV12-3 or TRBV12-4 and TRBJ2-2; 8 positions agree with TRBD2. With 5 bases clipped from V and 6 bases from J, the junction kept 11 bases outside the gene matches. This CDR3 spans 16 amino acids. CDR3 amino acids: CASSHTRGLGAGELFF. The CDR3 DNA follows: TGTGCCAGCAGTCACACGCGGGGACTAGGAGCCGGGGAGCTGTTTTTT.

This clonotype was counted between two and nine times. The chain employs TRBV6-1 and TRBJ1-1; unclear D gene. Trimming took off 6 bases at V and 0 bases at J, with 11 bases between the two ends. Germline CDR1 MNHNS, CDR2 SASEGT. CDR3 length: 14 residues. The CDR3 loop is CASRERLMNTEAFF. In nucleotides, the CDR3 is TGTGCCAGCAGGGAGAGATTAATGAACACTGAAGCTTTCTTT.

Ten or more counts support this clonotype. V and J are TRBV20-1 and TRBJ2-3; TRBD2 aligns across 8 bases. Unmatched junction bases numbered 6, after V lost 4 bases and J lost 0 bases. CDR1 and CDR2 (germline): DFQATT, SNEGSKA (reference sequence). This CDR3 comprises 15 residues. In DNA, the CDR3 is TGCAGTGCTACAGCTACTAGCGGCAGCACAGATACGCAGTATTTT. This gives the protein CSATATSGSTDTQYF.

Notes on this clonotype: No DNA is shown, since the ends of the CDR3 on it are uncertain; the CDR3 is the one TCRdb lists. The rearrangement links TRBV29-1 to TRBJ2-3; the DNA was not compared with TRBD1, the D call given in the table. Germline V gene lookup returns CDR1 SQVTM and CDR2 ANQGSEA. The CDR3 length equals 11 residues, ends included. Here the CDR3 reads CSVGQGAFTNF.

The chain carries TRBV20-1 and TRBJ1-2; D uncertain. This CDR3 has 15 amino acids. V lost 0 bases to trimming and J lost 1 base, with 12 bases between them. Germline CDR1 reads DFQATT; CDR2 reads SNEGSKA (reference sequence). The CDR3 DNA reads TGCAGTGCTAGAGATGTTCGGGGAGGTAACTATGGCTACACCTTC. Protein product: CSARDVRGGNYGYTF.

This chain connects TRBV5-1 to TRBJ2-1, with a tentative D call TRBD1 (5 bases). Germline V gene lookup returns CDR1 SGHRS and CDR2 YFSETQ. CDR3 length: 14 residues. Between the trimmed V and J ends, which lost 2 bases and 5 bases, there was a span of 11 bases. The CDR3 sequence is CASSLAGKHNEQFF. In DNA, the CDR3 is TGCGCCAGCAGCTTAGCAGGGAAACACAATGAGCAGTTCTTC.

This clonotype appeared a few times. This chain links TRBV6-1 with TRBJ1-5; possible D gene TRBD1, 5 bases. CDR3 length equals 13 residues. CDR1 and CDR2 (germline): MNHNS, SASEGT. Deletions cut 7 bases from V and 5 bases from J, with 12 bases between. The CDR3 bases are TGTGCCAGCACCTTGGGGGGGGATCAGCCCCAGCATTTT. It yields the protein CASTLGGDQPQHF.

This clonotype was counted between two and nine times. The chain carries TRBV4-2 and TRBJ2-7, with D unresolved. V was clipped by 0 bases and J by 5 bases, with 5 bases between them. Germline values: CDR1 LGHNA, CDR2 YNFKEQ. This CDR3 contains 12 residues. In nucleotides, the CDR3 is TGTGCCAGCAGCCAAGATCTAGACGAGCAGTACTTC. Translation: CASSQDLDEQYF.

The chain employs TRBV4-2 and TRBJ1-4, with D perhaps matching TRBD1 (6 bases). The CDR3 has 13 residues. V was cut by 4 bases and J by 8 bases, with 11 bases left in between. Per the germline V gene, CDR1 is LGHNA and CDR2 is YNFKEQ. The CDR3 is CASSPLTGEKLFF. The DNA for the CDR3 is TGTGCCAGCAGCCCCTTAACAGGGGAAAAACTGTTTTTT.

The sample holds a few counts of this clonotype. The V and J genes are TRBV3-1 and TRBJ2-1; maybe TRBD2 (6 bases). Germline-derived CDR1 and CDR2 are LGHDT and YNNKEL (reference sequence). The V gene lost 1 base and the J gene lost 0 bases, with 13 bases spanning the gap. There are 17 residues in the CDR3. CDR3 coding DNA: TGTGCCAGCAGCCAAGGGGAGCGGGTCAGCTCCTACAATGAGCAGTTCTTC. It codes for CASSQGERVSSYNEQFF.

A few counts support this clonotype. The CDR3 DNA reads as TGTGCCAGCTCACCAGCCGCAGGGGCAAGGTACGAGCAGTACTTC. Translating gives CASSPAAGARYEQYF. This chain links TRBV18 with TRBJ2-7, with D possibly being TRBD1 (6 bases). The V gene's germline CDR1 is KGHSH and CDR2 LQKENI. The V gene lost 2 bases and the J gene lost 4 bases, with 15 bases spanning the gap. This CDR3 comprises 15 residues.

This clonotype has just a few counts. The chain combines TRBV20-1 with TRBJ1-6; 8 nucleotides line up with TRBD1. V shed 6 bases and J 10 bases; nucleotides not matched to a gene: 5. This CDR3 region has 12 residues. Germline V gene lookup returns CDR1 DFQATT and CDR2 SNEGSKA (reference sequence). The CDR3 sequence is CSAGDRGSPLHF. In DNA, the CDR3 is TGCAGTGCCGGAGACAGGGGATCACCCCTCCACTTT.

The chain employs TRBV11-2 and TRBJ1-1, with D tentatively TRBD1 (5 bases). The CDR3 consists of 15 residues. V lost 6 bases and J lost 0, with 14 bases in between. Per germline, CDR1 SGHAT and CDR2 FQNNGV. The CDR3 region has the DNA TGTGCCAGCAGTCCAGGGTGGGGAATGAACACTGAAGCTTTCTTT. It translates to CASSPGWGMNTEAFF.

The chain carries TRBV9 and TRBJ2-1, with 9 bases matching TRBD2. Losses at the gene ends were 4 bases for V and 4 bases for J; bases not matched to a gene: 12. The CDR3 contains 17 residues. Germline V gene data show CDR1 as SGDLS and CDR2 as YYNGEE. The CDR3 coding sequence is TGTGCCAGCAGCCCCCATGGGGAACTAGCGGGTTACAATGAGCAGTTCTTC. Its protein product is CASSPHGELAGYNEQFF.

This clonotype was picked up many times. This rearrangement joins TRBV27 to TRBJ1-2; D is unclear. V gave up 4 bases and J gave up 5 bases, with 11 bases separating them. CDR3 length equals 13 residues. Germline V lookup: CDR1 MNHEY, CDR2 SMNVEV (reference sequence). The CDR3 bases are TGTGCCAGCAGTTCGACCAGGACTTATGGCTACACCTTC. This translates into CASSSTRTYGYTF.

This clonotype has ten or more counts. The CDR3 DNA reads TGTGCCAGCGTACAGACAGAGACCCAGTACTTC. Residues: CASVQTETQYF. This chain joins TRBV7-9 and TRBJ2-5; no clear D. Trimming stripped 8 bases from V and 4 bases from J, with 8 bases between. The CDR3 has 11 residues. CDR1 is SEHNR, CDR2 FQNEAQ, per germline (reference sequence).

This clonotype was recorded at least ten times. CDR3 DNA sequence: TGTGCCAGCAGGGCCTACAATGAGCAGTTCTTC. Encoded protein: CASRAYNEQFF. The chain recombines TRBV14 with TRBJ2-1; D call uncertain. The V gene lost 6 bases and the J gene lost 2 bases, with 2 bases spanning the gap. This CDR3 contains 11 residues. CDR1 SGHDN and CDR2 FVKESK come from the germline V gene.

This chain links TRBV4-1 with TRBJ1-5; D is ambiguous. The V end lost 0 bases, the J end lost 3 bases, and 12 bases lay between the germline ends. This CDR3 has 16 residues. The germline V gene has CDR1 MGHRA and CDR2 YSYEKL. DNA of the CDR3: TGCGCCAGCAGCCAAGATTCGGCCCGCGTCAATCAGCCCCAGCATTTT. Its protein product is CASSQDSARVNQPQHF.

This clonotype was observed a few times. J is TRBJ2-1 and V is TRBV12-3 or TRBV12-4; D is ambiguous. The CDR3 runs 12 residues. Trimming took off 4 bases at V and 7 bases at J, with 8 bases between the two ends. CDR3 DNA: TGTGCCAGCAGTTCCGAGGTGAATGAGCAGTTCTTC. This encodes CASSSEVNEQFF.

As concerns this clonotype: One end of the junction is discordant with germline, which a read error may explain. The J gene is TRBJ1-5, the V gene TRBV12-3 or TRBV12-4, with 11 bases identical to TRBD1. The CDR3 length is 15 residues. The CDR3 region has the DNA TGTGCCAGCAGTTTCCTCGGGACAGGGGGTCAGCCCCAACATTTT. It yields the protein CASSFLGTGGQPQHF.

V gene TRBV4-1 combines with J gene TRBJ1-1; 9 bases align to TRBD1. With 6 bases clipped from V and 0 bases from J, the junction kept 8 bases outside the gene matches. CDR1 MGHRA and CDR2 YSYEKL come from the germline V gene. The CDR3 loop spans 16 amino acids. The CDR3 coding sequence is TGCGCCAGCAGGGATAGGACAGGGGACCTGAACACTGAAGCTTTCTTT. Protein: CASRDRTGDLNTEAFF.

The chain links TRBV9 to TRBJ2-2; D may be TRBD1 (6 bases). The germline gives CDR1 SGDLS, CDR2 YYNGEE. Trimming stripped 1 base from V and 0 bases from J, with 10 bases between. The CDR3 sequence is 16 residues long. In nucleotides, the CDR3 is TGTGCCAGCAGCGTATATGGGGGCCCGAACACCGGGGAGCTGTTTTTT. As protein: CASSVYGGPNTGELFF.

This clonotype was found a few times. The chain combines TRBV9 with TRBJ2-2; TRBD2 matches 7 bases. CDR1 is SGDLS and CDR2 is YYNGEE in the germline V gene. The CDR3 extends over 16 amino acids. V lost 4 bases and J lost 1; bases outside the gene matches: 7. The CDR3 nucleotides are TGTGCCAGCAGCCCGACAGCGGGAAGGAACACCGGGGAGCTGTTTTTT. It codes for CASSPTAGRNTGELFF.

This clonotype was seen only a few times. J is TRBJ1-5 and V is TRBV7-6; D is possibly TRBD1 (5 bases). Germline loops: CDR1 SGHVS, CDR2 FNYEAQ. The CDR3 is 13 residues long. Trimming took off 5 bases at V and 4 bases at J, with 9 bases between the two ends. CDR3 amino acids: CASSRGGNQPQHF. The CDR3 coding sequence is TGTGCCAGCAGCCGGGGGGGTAATCAGCCCCAGCATTTT.

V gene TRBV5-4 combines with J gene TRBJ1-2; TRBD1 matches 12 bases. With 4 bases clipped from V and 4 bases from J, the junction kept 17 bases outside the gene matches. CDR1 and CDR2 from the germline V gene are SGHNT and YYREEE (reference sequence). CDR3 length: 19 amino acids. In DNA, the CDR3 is TGTGCCAGCAGCATGGCCCTCCGGGACAGGGGGCCGAGATCCTATGGCTACACCTTC. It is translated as CASSMALRDRGPRSYGYTF.

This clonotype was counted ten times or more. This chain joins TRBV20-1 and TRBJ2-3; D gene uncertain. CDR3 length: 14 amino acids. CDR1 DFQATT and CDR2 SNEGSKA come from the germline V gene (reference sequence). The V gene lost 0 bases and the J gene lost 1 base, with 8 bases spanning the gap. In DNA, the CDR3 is TGCAGTGCTAGAGATAAGTCGGGCACAGATACGCAGTATTTT. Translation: CSARDKSGTDTQYF.

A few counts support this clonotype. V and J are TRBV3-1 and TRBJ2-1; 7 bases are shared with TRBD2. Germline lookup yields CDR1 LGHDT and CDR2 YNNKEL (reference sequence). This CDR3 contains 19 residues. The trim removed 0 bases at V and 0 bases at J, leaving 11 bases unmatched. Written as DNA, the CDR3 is TGTGCCAGCAGCCAAGATCCCCAACTAGCGTCCAGCTCCTACAATGAGCAGTTCTTC. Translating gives CASSQDPQLASSSYNEQFF.

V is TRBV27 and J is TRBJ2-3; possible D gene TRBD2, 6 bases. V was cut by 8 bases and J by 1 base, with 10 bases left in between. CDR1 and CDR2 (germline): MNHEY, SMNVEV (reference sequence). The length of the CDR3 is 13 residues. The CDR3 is CASWREGTDTQYF. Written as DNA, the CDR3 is TGTGCCAGCTGGAGGGAGGGCACAGATACGCAGTATTTT.

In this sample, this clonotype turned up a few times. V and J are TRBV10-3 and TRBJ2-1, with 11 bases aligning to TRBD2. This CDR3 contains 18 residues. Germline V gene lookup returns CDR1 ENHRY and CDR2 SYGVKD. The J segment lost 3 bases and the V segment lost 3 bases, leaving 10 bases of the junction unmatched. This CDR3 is CAISDSYSGRVLYNEQFF. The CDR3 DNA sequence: TGTGCCATCAGTGATTCTTATAGCGGGAGGGTCCTCTACAATGAGCAGTTCTTC.

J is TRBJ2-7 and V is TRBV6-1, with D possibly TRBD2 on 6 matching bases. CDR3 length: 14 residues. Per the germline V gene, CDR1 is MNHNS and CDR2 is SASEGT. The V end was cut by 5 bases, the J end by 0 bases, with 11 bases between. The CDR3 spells CASSTPGSSYEQYF. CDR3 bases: TGTGCCAGCAGTACGCCCGGGAGCTCCTACGAGCAGTACTTC.

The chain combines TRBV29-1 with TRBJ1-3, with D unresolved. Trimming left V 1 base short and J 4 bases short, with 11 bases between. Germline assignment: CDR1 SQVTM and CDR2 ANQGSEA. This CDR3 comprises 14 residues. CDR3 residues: CSVEAWLEGNTIYF. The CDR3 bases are TGCAGCGTTGAAGCCTGGCTTGAGGGAAACACCATATATTTT.